This T cell receptor beta chain originates from a study of OX40 agonist ivuxolimab in advanced cancers. Study details: Prior anti-PD-1, anti-PD-L1 or anti-CTLA-4 therapy was allowed; around 43% had some.

This clone was picked up one time. Its antigen is unidentified. Study observations and caveats: Blood T cells, both CD4+ and CD8+, expanded clonally by week 6 at 0.1 to 3.0 mg/kg. CD8+ T cells were the subset that, on average, had more expanded clones than CD4+.

V dropped 5 bases and J dropped 0 bases, with 14 bases sitting between them. CDR1 and CDR2 (germline): SGHTA, FQGNSA. CDR3 length: 15 residues. Data came from immunoSEQ multiplex PCR; TCRdb stores just in-frame clones and leaves some out. The sample includes some 50,000 clones, 81% seen only once; the top ten take 0.69%. The J gene is TRBJ2-7, the V gene TRBV7-2; weak D call: TRBD1 (6 bases). The clonotype was recovered from an adult with an advanced solid tumor such as melanoma, head and neck, liver or kidney cancer. Sequencing was performed on CD4+ or CD8+ T cells sorted from blood, taken in a trial of the OX40 agonist ivuxolimab. The chain's CDR3 is CASSQGGQSSYEQYF. DNA for the CDR3: TGTGCCAGCAGCCAAGGCGGACAGAGCTCCTACGAGCAGTACTTC.